The rows below give T cell receptor beta chains drawn from one sample of a study of follicular helper T cells after annual influenza vaccination. Repertoires were generated with immunoSEQ multiplex PCR, while TCRdb's copy carries only in-frame clones and drops some. Among just under 9,000 clones listed, about 80% were seen once. The sample was CXCR5+ CD38- circulating T follicular helper cells from blood, taken on the day of influenza vaccination. The receptor source for this set is an adult who received the influenza vaccine. The CDR3 runs from the conserved cysteine through the conserved F or W. Fields, in order: CDR3 DNA, CDR3 protein, V gene, clone size, D gene, CDR3 length, J gene. D genes are given only for firm matches. Size is stated for part of the rows, as once, few or many counts, or as a class when the clone is expanded.

DNA: TGCGCCAGCAGCCAAGATCCCCAAGGCGGGGAGACCCAGTACTTC
CDR3: CASSQDPQGGETQYF
V: TRBV4-3
size: NA
D: NA
length: 15
J: TRBJ2-5

DNA: TGTGCCAGCAGTGCGGTAGCGGGATACAATGAGCAGTTCTTC
CDR3: CASSAVAGYNEQFF
V: TRBV6-1
size: NA
D: TRBD2
length: 14
J: TRBJ2-1

DNA: TGTGCCAGCAGCTTAGATGGCAAACAGGGGACTCCCTATGGCTACACCTTC
CDR3: CASSLDGKQGTPYGYTF
V: TRBV7-2
size: NA
D: TRBD1
length: 17
J: TRBJ1-2

DNA: TGTGCCAGCAGCTTAGGGGCTGGAGTGGCGGAGACCCAGTACTTC
CDR3: CASSLGAGVAETQYF
V: TRBV11-2
size: NA
D: NA
length: 15
J: TRBJ2-5

DNA: TGTGCCAGTAGGCCCGTAGGAGGGGCTGGCACTGAAGCTTTCTTT
CDR3: CASRPVGGAGTEAFF
V: TRBV19
size: NA
D: NA
length: 15
J: TRBJ1-1

DNA: TGTGCCAGTACAGAGGGCGCTAACTATGGCTACACCTTC
CDR3: CASTEGANYGYTF
V: TRBV19
size: NA
D: NA
length: 13
J: TRBJ1-2

DNA: TGCGCCAGCAGCCAAGATATAGGGGCGTACACAGATACGCAGTATTTT
CDR3: CASSQDIGAYTDTQYF
V: TRBV4-1
size: NA
D: NA
length: 16
J: TRBJ2-3

DNA: TGCGCCAGCAGTGAGTCGGGGTCTCAAGAGACCCAGTACTTC
CDR3: CASSESGSQETQYF
V: TRBV10-1
size: NA
D: NA
length: 14
J: TRBJ2-5

DNA: TGTGCCAGCAGCTTATGGGCGGGAGATCGCAATGAGCAGTTCTTC
CDR3: CASSLWAGDRNEQFF
V: TRBV7-2
size: once
D: TRBD2
length: 15
J: TRBJ2-1

DNA: TGTGCCAGTAGTATTCCACAGACACCTGAAAAACTGTTTTTT
CDR3: CASSIPQTPEKLFF
V: TRBV19
size: NA
D: NA
length: 14
J: TRBJ1-4

DNA: TGTGCCAGCAGTCCATGGACGGCTACGAAGCAGTACTTC
CDR3: CASSPWTATKQYF
V: TRBV28
size: NA
D: NA
length: 13
J: TRBJ2-7

DNA: TGTGCCAGCACCCCCGGACAGGCGAATCAGCCCCAGCATTTT
CDR3: CASTPGQANQPQHF
V: TRBV28
size: NA
D: TRBD1
length: 14
J: TRBJ1-5

DNA: TGTGCCAGCAGCCCGGTGGACACCGGGGAGCTGTTTTTT
CDR3: CASSPVDTGELFF
V: TRBV7-8
size: NA
D: NA
length: 13
J: TRBJ2-2

DNA: TGTGCCAGCAGCTCCCTCGGGCAGGGGGGTAATCAGCCCCAGCATTTT
CDR3: CASSSLGQGGNQPQHF
V: TRBV5-6
size: NA
D: TRBD1
length: 16
J: TRBJ1-5

DNA: TGTGCCAGCAGTCCGCTAGCGGGAGCCACCGGGGAGCTGTTTTTT
CDR3: CASSPLAGATGELFF
V: TRBV6-1
size: NA
D: TRBD2
length: 15
J: TRBJ2-2

DNA: TGTGCCATCAGTGAGTCCGCGGAATCTAACTATGGCTACACCTTC
CDR3: CAISESAESNYGYTF
V: TRBV10-3
size: NA
D: NA
length: 15
J: TRBJ1-2

DNA: TGCGCCAGCAGCTCCATTGGAGGGGCCTACGAGCAGTACTTC
CDR3: CASSSIGGAYEQYF
V: TRBV5-1
size: NA
D: NA
length: 14
J: TRBJ2-7

DNA: TGTGCCAGCAGCCGGGACGGTTCTATCGGGGAGCTGTTTTTT
CDR3: CASSRDGSIGELFF
V: TRBV2
size: NA
D: NA
length: 14
J: TRBJ2-2

DNA: TGCGCCAGCAGCTTAGCGGGACAGCGTAATGAAAAACTGTTTTTT
CDR3: CASSLAGQRNEKLFF
V: TRBV5-1
size: NA
D: TRBD1
length: 15
J: TRBJ1-4

DNA: TGCGCCAGCAGCTTGGGGGTTTCCGGGGAGCCGTTTTTT
CDR3: CASSLGVSGEPFF
V: TRBV5-1
size: NA
D: NA
length: 13
J: TRBJ2-2

DNA: TGCGCCAGCAAGGAAGACTCTGGAAACACCATATATTTT
CDR3: CASKEDSGNTIYF
V: TRBV5-1
size: NA
D: NA
length: 13
J: TRBJ1-3

DNA: TGTGCCAGCAGCTTAGAGGGACAGGGTACCGGGGAGCTGTTTTTT
CDR3: CASSLEGQGTGELFF
V: TRBV7-8
size: NA
D: TRBD1
length: 15
J: TRBJ2-2

DNA: TGTGCCACCAGCAGAGATGGAAAGATATACACCTTC
CDR3: CATSRDGKIYTF
V: TRBV15
size: NA
D: NA
length: 12
J: TRBJ1-2

DNA: TGTGCCCGCCGAGGAGCGGGGGGCACAGATACGCAGTATTTT
CDR3: CARRGAGGTDTQYF
V: TRBV30
size: NA
D: TRBD2
length: 14
J: TRBJ2-3

DNA: TGTGCCAGCTCAGGGGCAGGGGCCAACACCGGGGAGCTGTTTTTT
CDR3: CASSGAGANTGELFF
V: TRBV18
size: NA
D: NA
length: 15
J: TRBJ2-2

DNA: TGTGCCAGCAGCCTGGGGAGCAAGGGGAATGAAAAACTGTTTTTT
CDR3: CASSLGSKGNEKLFF
V: TRBV4-2
size: NA
D: NA
length: 15
J: TRBJ1-4

DNA: TGTGCCAGCAGTAGACTAGCGGGTGAGGTAGATACGCAGTATTTT
CDR3: CASSRLAGEVDTQYF
V: TRBV6-6
size: medium-sized
D: TRBD2
length: 15
J: TRBJ2-3

DNA: TGCGCCAGCAGCCAAGTTGTGGGAACCTACGAGCAGTACTTC
CDR3: CASSQVVGTYEQYF
V: TRBV4-3
size: once
D: NA
length: 14
J: TRBJ2-7

DNA: TGTGCCTCCAGGGATTCTCTGAACACTGAAGCTTTCTTT
CDR3: CASRDSLNTEAFF
V: TRBV7-8
size: NA
D: NA
length: 13
J: TRBJ1-1

DNA: TGTGCCAGCAGCTCCTACAGGGTCGGCACTGAAGCTTTCTTT
CDR3: CASSSYRVGTEAFF
V: TRBV7-2
size: few
D: NA
length: 14
J: TRBJ1-1

DNA: TGTGCCAGCAGCTTAATAGGGGGCTTCGCCGGGGAGCTGTTTTTT
CDR3: CASSLIGGFAGELFF
V: TRBV11-1
size: NA
D: TRBD1
length: 15
J: TRBJ2-2

DNA: TGCGCCAGCAGCCAAGATCTACTAGTTAGTAAGCAGTACTTC
CDR3: CASSQDLLVSKQYF
V: TRBV4-1
size: few
D: NA
length: 14
J: TRBJ2-7

DNA: TGTGCCATCAGTTCAAATGGGGCAGGTAATCAGCCCCAGCATTTT
CDR3: CAISSNGAGNQPQHF
V: TRBV10-3
size: NA
D: NA
length: 15
J: TRBJ1-5

DNA: TGTGCCACCGACCCCCGACAGGGCCGCGGCTACACCTTC
CDR3: CATDPRQGRGYTF
V: TRBV28
size: NA
D: TRBD1
length: 13
J: TRBJ1-2

DNA: TGCAGCGGTTCACAGGGCGGAACTAATGAAAAACTGTTTTTT
CDR3: CSGSQGGTNEKLFF
V: TRBV29-1
size: NA
D: NA
length: 14
J: TRBJ1-4

DNA: TGTGCCAGCAGCTTAGAGGGTCTTGTTACAGATACGCAGTATTTT
CDR3: CASSLEGLVTDTQYF
V: TRBV7-9
size: NA
D: NA
length: 15
J: TRBJ2-3

DNA: TGTGCCAGCAGCTTGGTCGGCAGGGATTATTCACCCCTCCACTTT
CDR3: CASSLVGRDYSPLHF
V: TRBV5-6
size: NA
D: NA
length: 15
J: TRBJ1-6

DNA: TGCGCCAGCAGCTTGGTAGGGGATCAGCCCCAGCATTTT
CDR3: CASSLVGDQPQHF
V: TRBV5-1
size: NA
D: NA
length: 13
J: TRBJ1-5

DNA: TGTGCCTGGAGTAGAAGGCGGGAACAAGATACGCAGTATTTT
CDR3: CAWSRRREQDTQYF
V: TRBV30
size: few
D: NA
length: 14
J: TRBJ2-3

DNA: TGCGCCAGCAGTGAGGCAAGGAGAACAGGGAGCACAGATACGCAGTATTTT
CDR3: CASSEARRTGSTDTQYF
V: TRBV10-2
size: NA
D: NA
length: 17
J: TRBJ2-3

DNA: TGTGCCAGTAGTATAGATAGACAGACCAACTATGGCTACACCTTC
CDR3: CASSIDRQTNYGYTF
V: TRBV19
size: NA
D: NA
length: 15
J: TRBJ1-2

DNA: TGTGCCAGCTTTGGCACTGAAGCTTTCTTT
CDR3: CASFGTEAFF
V: TRBV6-5
size: NA
D: NA
length: 10
J: TRBJ1-1

DNA: TGTGCCAGCAGCAAAACAATAGCGGCACAGAGGGACAATGAGCAGTTCTTC
CDR3: CASSKTIAAQRDNEQFF
V: TRBV27
size: NA
D: NA
length: 17
J: TRBJ2-1